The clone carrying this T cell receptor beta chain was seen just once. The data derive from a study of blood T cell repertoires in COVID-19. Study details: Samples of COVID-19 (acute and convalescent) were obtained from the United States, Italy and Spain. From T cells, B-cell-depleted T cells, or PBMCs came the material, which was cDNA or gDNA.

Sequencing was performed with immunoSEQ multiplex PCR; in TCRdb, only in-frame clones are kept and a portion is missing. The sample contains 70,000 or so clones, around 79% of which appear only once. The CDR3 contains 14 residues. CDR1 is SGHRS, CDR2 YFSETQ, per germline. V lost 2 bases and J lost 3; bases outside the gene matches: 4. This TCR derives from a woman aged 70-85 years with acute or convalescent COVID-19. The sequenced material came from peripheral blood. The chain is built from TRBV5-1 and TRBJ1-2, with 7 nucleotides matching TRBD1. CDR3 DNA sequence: TGCGCCAGCAGCTTAAGACAGGGTGACTATGGCTACACCTTC. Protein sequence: CASSLRQGDYGYTF.